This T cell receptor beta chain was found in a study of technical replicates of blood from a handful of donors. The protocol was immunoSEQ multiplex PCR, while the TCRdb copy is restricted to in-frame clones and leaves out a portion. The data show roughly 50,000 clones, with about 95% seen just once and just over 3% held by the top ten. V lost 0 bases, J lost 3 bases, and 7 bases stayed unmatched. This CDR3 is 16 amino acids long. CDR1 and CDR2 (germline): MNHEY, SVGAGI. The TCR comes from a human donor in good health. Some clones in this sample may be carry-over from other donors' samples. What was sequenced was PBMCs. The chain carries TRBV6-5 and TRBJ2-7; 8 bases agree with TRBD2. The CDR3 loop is CASSYSYPAGGYEQYF. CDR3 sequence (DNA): TGTGCCAGCAGTTACTCTTATCCGGCGGGAGGCTACGAGCAGTACTTC.